The rows below give T cell receptor beta chains drawn from one sample of a study of beta chain features in type 1 diabetes. Sequenced by immunoSEQ multiplex PCR; TCRdb stores in-frame clones only, minus some. The sample contains about 140,000 clones, roughly a tenth of which appear only once. The sequencing sample was made of naive CD4+ T cells from blood. Receptors originate from a young man in good health. The CDR3 runs from the conserved cysteine through the conserved F or W. Each record gives: J gene, D gene, V gene, CDR3 protein. A D gene is named only where the DNA matches it firmly.

J gene: TRBJ2-2; D gene: TRBD1; V gene: TRBV19; CDR3 protein: CASSYRQGADTGELFF
J gene: TRBJ1-4; D gene: TRBD1; V gene: TRBV28; CDR3 protein: CASSYRGARSEKLFF
J gene: NA; D gene: NA; V gene: TRBV7-9; CDR3 protein: CASSPAAGFNEQYF
J gene: TRBJ1-1; D gene: NA; V gene: TRBV15; CDR3 protein: CATSRDRISWRSTEAFF
J gene: TRBJ1-6; D gene: TRBD1; V gene: TRBV4-1; CDR3 protein: CASSRGPGQGGSPLHF
J gene: TRBJ2-3; D gene: TRBD2; V gene: TRBV7-2; CDR3 protein: CASSSRTSGGVVGTDTQYF
J gene: TRBJ2-7; D gene: TRBD1; V gene: TRBV6-5; CDR3 protein: CASRPYRGFAYEQYF
J gene: TRBJ1-3; D gene: NA; V gene: TRBV6-4; CDR3 protein: CASSESAGNTIYF
J gene: TRBJ2-5; D gene: NA; V gene: TRBV6-5; CDR3 protein: CASTRGTLYQETQYF
J gene: TRBJ1-6; D gene: TRBD1; V gene: TRBV28; CDR3 protein: CASRGTGRSYNSPLHF
J gene: TRBJ1-5; D gene: TRBD1; V gene: TRBV19; CDR3 protein: CASSIGTGGGSNQPQHF
J gene: TRBJ1-1; D gene: NA; V gene: TRBV19; CDR3 protein: CASSFLWRGTETEAFF
J gene: TRBJ1-1; D gene: NA; V gene: TRBV7-6; CDR3 protein: CASGGAGMYTEAFF
J gene: TRBJ2-2; D gene: TRBD2; V gene: TRBV5-1; CDR3 protein: CASSLKGLAGSGELFF
J gene: TRBJ2-7; D gene: NA; V gene: TRBV18; CDR3 protein: CASSPGGRSYEQYF
J gene: NA; D gene: NA; V gene: TRBV28; CDR3 protein: CASSPPGGPLYEQYF
J gene: TRBJ2-5; D gene: NA; V gene: TRBV9; CDR3 protein: CASSVAVGSRVQETQYF
J gene: TRBJ2-5; D gene: NA; V gene: TRBV7-8; CDR3 protein: CASSLQGWQEQYF
J gene: TRBJ1-6; D gene: TRBD1; V gene: TRBV10-3; CDR3 protein: CAISGKQGEDNSPLHF
J gene: TRBJ2-2; D gene: NA; V gene: TRBV7-2; CDR3 protein: CASSSQRAANTGELFF
J gene: TRBJ2-3; D gene: NA; V gene: TRBV7-9; CDR3 protein: CASSSPGGGRDTQYF
J gene: TRBJ2-2; D gene: TRBD1; V gene: TRBV4-3; CDR3 protein: CASSQDRAGGWAGELFF
J gene: TRBJ1-5; D gene: NA; V gene: TRBV6-5; CDR3 protein: CASSVDRNSNQPQHF
J gene: TRBJ2-7; D gene: TRBD1; V gene: TRBV7-2; CDR3 protein: CASSSQGTGYEQYF
J gene: TRBJ2-1; D gene: TRBD2; V gene: TRBV25-1; CDR3 protein: CASSESLGGAYNEQFF
J gene: TRBJ2-1; D gene: TRBD1; V gene: TRBV7-2; CDR3 protein: CASSLVRTGSYNEQFF
J gene: TRBJ2-5; D gene: NA; V gene: TRBV6-1; CDR3 protein: CASSEALGGAETQYF
J gene: TRBJ2-3; D gene: NA; V gene: TRBV9; CDR3 protein: CASSGAGGVGADTQYF
J gene: TRBJ2-3; D gene: TRBD2; V gene: TRBV4-3; CDR3 protein: CASSRLADSTDTQYF
J gene: TRBJ1-6; D gene: NA; V gene: TRBV5-1; CDR3 protein: CASSLVPVNNSPLHF
J gene: TRBJ1-3; D gene: TRBD1; V gene: TRBV7-9; CDR3 protein: CASSFQGADTIYF
J gene: TRBJ1-5; D gene: NA; V gene: TRBV28; CDR3 protein: CASSFRSGRQPQHF
J gene: TRBJ2-5; D gene: TRBD2; V gene: TRBV28; CDR3 protein: CASSLWTSGGVKETQYF
J gene: TRBJ1-4; D gene: NA; V gene: TRBV23-1; CDR3 protein: CASSQWSENEKLFF
J gene: NA; D gene: TRBD1; V gene: TRBV2; CDR3 protein: CASSPTGVEQYF
J gene: TRBJ1-6; D gene: TRBD1; V gene: TRBV29-1; CDR3 protein: CSVRQGLVDSPLHF
J gene: TRBJ2-5; D gene: NA; V gene: TRBV10-2; CDR3 protein: CASRGVAAQETQYF
J gene: TRBJ1-1; D gene: TRBD1; V gene: TRBV27; CDR3 protein: CASSFEGAGNTEAFF
J gene: TRBJ2-7; D gene: NA; V gene: TRBV4-3; CDR3 protein: CASSRTVRLYEQYF
J gene: TRBJ2-2; D gene: NA; V gene: TRBV5-1; CDR3 protein: CASSLVRGRELFF
J gene: TRBJ2-3; D gene: NA; V gene: TRBV4-1; CDR3 protein: CASSPPRGTDTQYF
J gene: TRBJ1-6; D gene: NA; V gene: TRBV29-1; CDR3 protein: CSATDSYNSPLHF
J gene: TRBJ1-5; D gene: NA; V gene: TRBV6-1; CDR3 protein: CASTGRTANQPQHF
J gene: TRBJ1-1; D gene: NA; V gene: TRBV4-3; CDR3 protein: CASSHRQEGDTEAFF